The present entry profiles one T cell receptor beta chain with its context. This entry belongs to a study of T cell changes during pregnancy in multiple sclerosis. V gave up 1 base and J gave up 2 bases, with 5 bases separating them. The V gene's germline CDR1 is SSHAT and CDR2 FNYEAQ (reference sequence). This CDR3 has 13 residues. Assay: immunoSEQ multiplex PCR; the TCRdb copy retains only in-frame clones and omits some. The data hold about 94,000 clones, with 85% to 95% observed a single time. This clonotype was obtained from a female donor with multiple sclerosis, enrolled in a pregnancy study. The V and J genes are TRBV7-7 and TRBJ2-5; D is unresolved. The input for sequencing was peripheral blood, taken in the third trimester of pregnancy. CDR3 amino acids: CASSLGRQETQYF. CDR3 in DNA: TGTGCCAGCAGCTTAGGCAGACAAGAGACCCAGTACTTC.